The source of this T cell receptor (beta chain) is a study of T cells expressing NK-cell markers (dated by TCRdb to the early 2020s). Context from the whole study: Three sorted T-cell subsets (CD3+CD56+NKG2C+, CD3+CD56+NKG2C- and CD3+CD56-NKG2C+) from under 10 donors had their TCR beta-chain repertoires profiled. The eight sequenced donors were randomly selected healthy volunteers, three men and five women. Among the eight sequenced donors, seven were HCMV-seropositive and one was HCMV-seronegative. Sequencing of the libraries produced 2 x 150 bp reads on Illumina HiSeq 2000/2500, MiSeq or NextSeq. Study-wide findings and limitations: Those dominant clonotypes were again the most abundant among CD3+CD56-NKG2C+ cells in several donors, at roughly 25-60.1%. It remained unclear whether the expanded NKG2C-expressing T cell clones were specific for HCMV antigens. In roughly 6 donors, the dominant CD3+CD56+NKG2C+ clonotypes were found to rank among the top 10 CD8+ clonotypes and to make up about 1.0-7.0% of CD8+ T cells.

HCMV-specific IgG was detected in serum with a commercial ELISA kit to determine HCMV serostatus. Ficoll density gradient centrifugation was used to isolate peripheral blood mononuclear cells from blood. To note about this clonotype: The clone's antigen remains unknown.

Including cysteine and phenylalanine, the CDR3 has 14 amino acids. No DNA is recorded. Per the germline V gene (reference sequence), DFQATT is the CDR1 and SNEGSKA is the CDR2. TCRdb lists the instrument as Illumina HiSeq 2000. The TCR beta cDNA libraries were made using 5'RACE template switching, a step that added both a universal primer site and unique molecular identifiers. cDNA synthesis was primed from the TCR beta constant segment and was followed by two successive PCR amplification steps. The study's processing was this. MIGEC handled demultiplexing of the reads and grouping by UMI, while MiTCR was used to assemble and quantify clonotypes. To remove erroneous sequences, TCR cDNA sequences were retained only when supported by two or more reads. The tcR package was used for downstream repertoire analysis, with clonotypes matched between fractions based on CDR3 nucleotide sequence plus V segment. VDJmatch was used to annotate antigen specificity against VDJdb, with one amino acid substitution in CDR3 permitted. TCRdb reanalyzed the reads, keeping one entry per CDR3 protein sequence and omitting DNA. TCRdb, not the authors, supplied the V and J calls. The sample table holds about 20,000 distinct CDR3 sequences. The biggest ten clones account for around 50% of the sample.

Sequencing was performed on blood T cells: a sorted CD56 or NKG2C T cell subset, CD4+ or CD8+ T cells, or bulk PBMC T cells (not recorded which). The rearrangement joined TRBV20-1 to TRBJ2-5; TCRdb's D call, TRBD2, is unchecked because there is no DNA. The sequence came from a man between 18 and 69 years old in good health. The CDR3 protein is CSARLAGGVETQYF.